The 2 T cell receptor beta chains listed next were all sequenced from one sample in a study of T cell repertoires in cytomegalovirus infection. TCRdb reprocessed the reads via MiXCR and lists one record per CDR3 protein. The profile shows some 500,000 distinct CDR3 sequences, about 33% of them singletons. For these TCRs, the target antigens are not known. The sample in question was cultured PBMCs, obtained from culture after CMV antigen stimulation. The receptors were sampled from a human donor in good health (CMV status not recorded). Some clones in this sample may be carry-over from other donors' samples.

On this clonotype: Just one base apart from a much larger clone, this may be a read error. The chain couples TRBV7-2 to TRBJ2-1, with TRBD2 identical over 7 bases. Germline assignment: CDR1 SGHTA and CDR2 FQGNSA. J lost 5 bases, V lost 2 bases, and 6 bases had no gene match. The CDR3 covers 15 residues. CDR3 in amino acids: CASSLWAGANNEQFF. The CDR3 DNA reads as TGTGCCAGCAGCTTATGGGCGGGAGCTAACAATGAGCAGTTCTTC.

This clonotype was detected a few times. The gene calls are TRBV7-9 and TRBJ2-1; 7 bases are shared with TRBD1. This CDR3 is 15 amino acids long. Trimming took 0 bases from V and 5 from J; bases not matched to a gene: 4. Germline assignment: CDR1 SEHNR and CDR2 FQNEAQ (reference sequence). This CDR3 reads CASSLAGQLNNEQFF. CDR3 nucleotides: TGTGCCAGCAGCTTAGCGGGACAGCTAAACAATGAGCAGTTCTTC.